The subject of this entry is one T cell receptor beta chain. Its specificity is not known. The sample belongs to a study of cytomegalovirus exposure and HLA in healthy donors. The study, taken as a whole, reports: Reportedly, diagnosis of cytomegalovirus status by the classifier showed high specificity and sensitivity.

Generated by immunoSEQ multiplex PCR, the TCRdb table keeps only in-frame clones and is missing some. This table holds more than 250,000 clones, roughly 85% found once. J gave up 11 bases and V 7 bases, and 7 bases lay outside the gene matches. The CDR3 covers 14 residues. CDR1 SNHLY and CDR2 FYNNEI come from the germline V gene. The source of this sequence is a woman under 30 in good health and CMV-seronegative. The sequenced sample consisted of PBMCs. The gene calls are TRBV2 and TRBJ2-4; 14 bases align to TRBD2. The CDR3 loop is CASNPGLAGAFQYF. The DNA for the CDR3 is TGTGCCAGCAACCCGGGACTAGCGGGAGCATTTCAGTACTTC.